This TCR beta chain was sequenced in a study of beta chain features in type 1 diabetes. Study context: No age, gender or cell yield differences were seen between patients and healthy donors.

cDNA synthesis used the whole RNA isolate, giving expressed TCRB sequences. Clones were sequenced by immunoSEQ multiplex PCR, and TCRdb holds only the in-frame ones, with some missing. Found here are about 290,000 clones, approximately 8% of them singletons; the top ten hold approximately 1%. This clone appeared many times. The antigen is not known. Findings and caveats of the study: Significant though moderate, a shortening of TCRB CDR3s appeared in all four CD4+ subsets of Type 1 diabetes patients. Unsettled here was the matter of whether HLA type influences TCRB rearrangement.

Germline V gene data show CDR1 as LGHNA and CDR2 as YSLEER. This CDR3 has 19 amino acids. V was cut by 1 base and J by 5 bases, with 25 bases left in between. This sequence originates from a woman aged 18-35 years in good health. The chain carries TRBV4-3 and TRBJ2-3, with D perhaps given as TRBD1 or TRBD2 (6 bases each). The sequenced sample consisted of central memory CD4+ T cells from blood. CDR3 bases: TGCGCCAGCAGCCAAGGGTGGCTAGAGGGGGGCTTGTGGGGAGATACGCAGTATTTT. Translation: CASSQGWLEGGLWGDTQYF.